This T cell receptor beta chain was captured in a study of blood T cell repertoires in COVID-19. This clone has just a few counts. Original analysis: Counts of nucleated cells, estimated from reference gene primer amplification, were obtained. Here immunoSEQ multiplex PCR was the method, and the copy in TCRdb shows in-frame clones only, minus some. V, J and clone size reflect that table, while D and trimming were determined from the DNA. The data hold fewer than 300,000 clones, with 80% to 90% observed a single time. This study enrolled people aged roughly 18 to 90 from around 26 US geographic areas. The sequenced sample consisted of PBMCs or T cells enriched from blood (not recorded which). The sequence was collected from a middle-aged man who had recovered from COVID-19.

The CDR3 nucleotides are TGTGCCATCGGGGCGGGGGGGCCTCGCGATGAGCAGTTCTTC. This encodes CAIGAGGPRDEQFF. This chain joins TRBV10-3 and TRBJ2-1, with TRBD2 identical over 9 bases. From germline, CDR1 is ENHRY and CDR2 SYGVKD. This CDR3 spans 14 amino acids. V lost 8 bases to trimming and J lost 8 bases; unmatched junction nucleotides: 10.